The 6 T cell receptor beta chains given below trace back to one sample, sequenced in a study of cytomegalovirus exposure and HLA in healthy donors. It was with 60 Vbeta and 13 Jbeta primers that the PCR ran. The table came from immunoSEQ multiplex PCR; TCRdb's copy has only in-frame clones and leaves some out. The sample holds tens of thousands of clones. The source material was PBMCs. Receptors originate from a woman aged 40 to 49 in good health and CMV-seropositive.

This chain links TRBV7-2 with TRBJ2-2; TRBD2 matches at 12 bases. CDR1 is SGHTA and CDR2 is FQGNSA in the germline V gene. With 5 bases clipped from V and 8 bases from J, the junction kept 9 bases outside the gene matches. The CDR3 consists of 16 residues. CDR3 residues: CASSQTSGSYSGELFF. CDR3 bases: TGTGCCAGCAGCCAGACTAGCGGGAGCTACTCGGGGGAGCTGTTTTTT.

The DNA of the CDR3 is TGCGCCAGCAGCTTGGCCGGGGGTATTGGTCAGCCCCAGCATTTT. Amino acids: CASSLAGGIGQPQHF. The chain uses TRBV5-1 and TRBJ1-5; a weak D match, TRBD1 (5 bases). The CDR3 runs to 15 residues. V lost 0 bases, J lost 6 bases, and 13 bases lay in between. Per germline, CDR1 SGHRS and CDR2 YFSETQ.

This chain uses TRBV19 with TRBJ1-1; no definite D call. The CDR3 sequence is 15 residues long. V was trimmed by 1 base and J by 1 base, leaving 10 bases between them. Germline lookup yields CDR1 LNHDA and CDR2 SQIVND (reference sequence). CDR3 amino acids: CASSIVGEWNTEAFF. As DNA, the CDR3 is TGTGCCAGTAGTATAGTCGGGGAGTGGAACACTGAAGCTTTCTTT.

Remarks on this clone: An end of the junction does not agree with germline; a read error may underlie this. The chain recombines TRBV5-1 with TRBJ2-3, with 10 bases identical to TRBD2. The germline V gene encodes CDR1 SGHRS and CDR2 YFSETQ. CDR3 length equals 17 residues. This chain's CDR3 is CASRLGASGRGLDTQYF. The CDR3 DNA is TGCGCCAGCAGATTGGGTGCTAGCGGGAGAGGGTTGGATACGCAGTATTTT.

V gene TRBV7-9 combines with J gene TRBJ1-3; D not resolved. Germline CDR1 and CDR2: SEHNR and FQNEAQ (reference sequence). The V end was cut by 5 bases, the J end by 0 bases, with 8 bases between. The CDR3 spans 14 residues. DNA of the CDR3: TGTGCCAGCAGCCAAGGCGGCTCTGGAAACACCATATATTTT. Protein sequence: CASSQGGSGNTIYF. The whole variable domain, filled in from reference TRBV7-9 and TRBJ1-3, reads DTGVSQNPRHKITKRGQNVTFRCDPISEHNRLYWYRQTLGQGPEFLTYFQNEAQLEKSRLLSDRFSAERPKGSFSTLEIQRTEQGDSAMYLCASSQGGSGNTIYFGEGSWLTVV.

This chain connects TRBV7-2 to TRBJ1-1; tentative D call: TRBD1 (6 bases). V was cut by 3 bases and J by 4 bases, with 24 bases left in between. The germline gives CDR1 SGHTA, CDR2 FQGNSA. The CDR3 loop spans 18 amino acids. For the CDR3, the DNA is TGTGCCAGCAGCTTCACGATGGACAGACGTGGGGGGGGCACTGAAGCTTTCTTT. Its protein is CASSFTMDRRGGGTEAFF.